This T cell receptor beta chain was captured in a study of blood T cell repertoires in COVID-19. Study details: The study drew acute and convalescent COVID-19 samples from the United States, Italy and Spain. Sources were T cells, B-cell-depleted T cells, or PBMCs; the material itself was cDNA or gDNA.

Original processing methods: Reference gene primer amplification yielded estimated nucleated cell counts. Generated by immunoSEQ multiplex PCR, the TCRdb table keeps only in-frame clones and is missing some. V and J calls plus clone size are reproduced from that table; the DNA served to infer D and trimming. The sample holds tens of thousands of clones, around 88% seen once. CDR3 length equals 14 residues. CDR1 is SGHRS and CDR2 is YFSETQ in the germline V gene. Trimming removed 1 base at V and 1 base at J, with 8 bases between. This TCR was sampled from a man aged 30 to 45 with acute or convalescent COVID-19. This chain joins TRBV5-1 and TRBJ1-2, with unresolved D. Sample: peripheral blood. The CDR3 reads CASSLLNGNYGYTF. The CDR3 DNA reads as TGCGCCAGCAGCTTGCTTAACGGTAACTATGGCTACACCTTC.